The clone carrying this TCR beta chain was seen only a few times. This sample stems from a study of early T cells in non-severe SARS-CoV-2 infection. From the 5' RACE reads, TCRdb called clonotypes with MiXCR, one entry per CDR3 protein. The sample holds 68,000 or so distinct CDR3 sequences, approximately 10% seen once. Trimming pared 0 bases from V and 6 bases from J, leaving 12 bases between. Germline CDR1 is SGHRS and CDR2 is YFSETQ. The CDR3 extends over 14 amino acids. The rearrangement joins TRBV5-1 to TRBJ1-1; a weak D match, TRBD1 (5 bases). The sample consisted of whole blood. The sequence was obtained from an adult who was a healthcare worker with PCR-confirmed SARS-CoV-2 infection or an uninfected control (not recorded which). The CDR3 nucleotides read TGCGCCAGCAGCTTGGAGCGGGACGTCGCTGAAGCTTTCTTT. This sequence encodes CASSLERDVAEAFF. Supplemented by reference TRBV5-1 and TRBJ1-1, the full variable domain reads KAGVTQTPRYLIKTRGQQVTLSCSPISGHRSVSWYQQTPGQGLQFLFEYFSETQRNKGNFPGRFSGRQFSNSRSEMNVSTLELGDSALYLCASSLERDVAEAFFGQGTRLTVV.